Below are 20 T cell receptor beta chains sequenced from a single sample in a study of CD8 T cells in Susac syndrome. With random hexamers, roughly 0.5 to 1 ug RNA was reverse transcribed. TCRdb re-called the immunoSEQ multiplex PCR reads with MiXCR, one entry per CDR3 protein. The sample carries roughly 50,000 distinct CDR3 sequences, approximately 92% recorded once. The sample consisted of CD8+ T cells from PBMCs. Every receptor here comes from a human donor in good health.

The chain carries TRBV3-1 and TRBJ2-7; D gene unclear. Trimming left V 4 bases short and J 0 bases short, with 10 bases between. CDR3 length equals 14 residues. Germline loops: CDR1 LGHDT, CDR2 YNNKEL (reference sequence). CDR3 protein: CASSPIGVSYEQYF. CDR3 in DNA: TGTGCCAGCAGCCCCATTGGCGTCTCCTACGAGCAGTACTTC.

This rearrangement joins TRBV24-1 to TRBJ2-3; TRBD2 aligns across 15 bases. V lost 4 bases, J lost 6 bases, and 4 bases stayed unmatched. In germline, CDR1 is KGHDR, CDR2 SFDVKD. The CDR3 has 16 amino acids. The CDR3 loop reads CATSEGTSGRLDTQYF. CDR3 bases: TGTGCCACCAGTGAGGGGACTAGCGGGAGGCTGGATACGCAGTATTTT.

The J gene is TRBJ2-1, the V gene TRBV2, with D tentatively TRBD2 (5 bases). V was trimmed by 6 bases and J by 8 bases, leaving 14 bases between them. Per the germline V gene, CDR1 is SNHLY and CDR2 is FYNNEI. The CDR3 length is 13 residues. CDR3 region: CASSGNSGYEQFF. For the CDR3, the DNA is TGTGCCAGCAGCGGGAATAGTGGGTATGAGCAGTTCTTC.

The V and J genes are TRBV4-1 and TRBJ2-7, with 7 bases identical to TRBD2. The junction had 10 bases not matched to a gene; V was cut back by 8 bases and J by 3 bases. This CDR3 contains 14 residues. Germline lookup yields CDR1 MGHRA and CDR2 YSYEKL. The CDR3 DNA sequence: TGCGCCAGCGGTCCCGGGACTAAGAGCTACGAGCAGTACTTC. Its protein product is CASGPGTKSYEQYF.

The V call is TRBV12-5, the J call TRBJ2-7; D gene ambiguous. V shed 6 bases and J shed 2 bases, with 23 bases lying between them. The CDR3 is made up of 17 amino acids. Germline CDR1 and CDR2: LGHNT and FRNRAP. Here the CDR3 reads CASGITPTGLGAYEQYF. The CDR3 region has the DNA TGTGCTAGTGGAATTACGCCTACCGGGCTAGGAGCCTACGAGCAGTACTTC.

J is TRBJ2-1 and V is TRBV2, with 8 bases lining up with TRBD1. The junction had 7 bases not matched to a gene; V was cut back by 5 bases and J by 7 bases. The CDR3 loop spans 14 amino acids. Per germline, CDR1 SNHLY and CDR2 FYNNEI. CDR3 region: CASSFWRTGNEQFF. For the CDR3, the DNA is TGTGCCAGCAGTTTCTGGAGGACAGGGAATGAGCAGTTCTTC.

To note about this clonotype: A junction end diverges from the germline sequence, so it may reflect a read error. The rearrangement links TRBV7-9 to TRBJ1-2; 7 bases line up with TRBD1. There are 13 residues in the CDR3. In germline, CDR1 is SEHNR, CDR2 FQNEAQ (reference sequence). CDR3 bases: TGTGCCAGCAGCGGCCGGGACAGCCTTGTTCTCTCCTTC. It specifies CASSGRDSLVLSF.

The V call is TRBV19, the J call TRBJ2-1; TRBD2 aligns across 8 bases. V lost 10 bases and J lost 0; bases outside the gene matches: 8. The length of the CDR3 is 15 residues. Germline CDR1 and CDR2: LNHDA and SQIVND (reference sequence). Here the CDR3 DNA reads TGTGCCACTAGCGGGTCGGTTAGCTCCTACAATGAGCAGTTCTTC. This sequence encodes CATSGSVSSYNEQFF. The full variable domain, with the rest looked up from reference TRBV19 and TRBJ2-1, is DGGITQSPKYLFRKEGQNVTLSCEQNLNHDAMYWYRQDPGQGLRLIYYSQIVNDFQKGDIAEGYSVSREKKESFPLTVTSAQKNPTAFYLCATSGSVSSYNEQFFGPGTRLTVL.

The chain is built from TRBV6-1 and TRBJ1-1, with unresolved D. Germline values: CDR1 MNHNS, CDR2 SASEGT. The CDR3 has 12 amino acids. The V end lost 3 bases, the J end lost 8 bases, and 10 bases lay between the germline ends. CDR3 residues: CASSDVGYEAFF. The CDR3 nucleotides read TGTGCCAGCAGTGATGTCGGGTACGAAGCTTTCTTT.

This clonotype was picked up a small number of times. The J gene is TRBJ2-5, the V gene TRBV13; possible D gene TRBD2, 6 bases. Germline-derived CDR1 and CDR2 are PRHDT and FYEKMQ (reference sequence). The V and J ends lost 5 bases and 4 bases respectively, with 17 bases between them. The CDR3 covers 15 residues. The CDR3 DNA sequence: TGTGCCAGCAGCCTAAGAGGAGGGGTAGGAGAGACCCAGTACTTC. Translating it yields CASSLRGGVGETQYF.

This chain connects TRBV9 to TRBJ2-2, with unresolved D. Trimming shortened V by 3 bases and J by 4 bases, and 7 bases separated the two germline ends. Germline loops: CDR1 SGDLS, CDR2 YYNGEE. CDR3 size: 13 residues. The CDR3 DNA sequence: TGTGCCAGCAGCGCCTCCGGCACCGGGGAGCTGTTTTTT. Translated, it gives CASSASGTGELFF.

This chain uses TRBV2 with TRBJ2-7; no reliable D call. This CDR3 is built from 14 residues. V lost 10 bases and J 0 bases, leaving 16 bases between the germline ends. From germline, CDR1 is SNHLY and CDR2 FYNNEI. The CDR3 sequence: CAIDRLPSSYEQYF. CDR3 sequence (DNA): TGTGCCATAGACCGCCTTCCGAGCTCCTACGAGCAGTACTTC.

This chain connects TRBV6-5 to TRBJ2-1; 9 bases line up with TRBD1. Germline V gives CDR1 MNHEY, CDR2 SVGAGI. CDR3 size: 19 residues. J gave up 1 base and V 2 bases, and 12 bases lay outside the gene matches. The CDR3 coding sequence is TGTGCCAGCAGTTACCTTCCGGACAGGGGACGCTTATCCTACAATGAGCAGTTCTTC. As protein: CASSYLPDRGRLSYNEQFF.

The chain combines TRBV27 with TRBJ2-7; TRBD2 aligns across 9 bases. Unmatched junction bases numbered 10, after V lost 5 bases and J lost 2 bases. Germline CDR1 and CDR2: MNHEY and SMNVEV (reference sequence). The CDR3 has 16 residues. In DNA form, the CDR3 reads TGTGCCAGCAGTCCCACGGGACTAGCCCCTACCTACGAGCAGTACTTC. Protein: CASSPTGLAPTYEQYF.

The chain joins TRBV5-4 to TRBJ1-6, with D hard to call. V lost 0 bases to trimming and J lost 6 bases, with 7 bases between them. Germline CDR1 is SGHNT and CDR2 is YYREEE (reference sequence). CDR3 size: 14 residues. The CDR3 DNA follows: TGTGCCAGCAGCTTGGCCCTCGTTAATTCACCCCTCCACTTT. The encoded protein is CASSLALVNSPLHF.

V and J are TRBV7-9 and TRBJ1-2; D gene uncertain. Germline V lookup: CDR1 SEHNR, CDR2 FQNEAQ (reference sequence). V lost 5 bases to trimming and J lost 3 bases, with 13 bases between them. The CDR3 loop spans 14 amino acids. Here the CDR3 DNA reads TGTGCCAGCAGCCCTCCCGAGGCAGACTATGGCTACACCTTC. Its protein product is CASSPPEADYGYTF.

The chain joins TRBV4-3 to TRBJ2-7, with D perhaps TRBD1 (5 bases). V shed 1 base and J shed 4 bases, with 14 bases lying between them. Germline lookup yields CDR1 LGHNA and CDR2 YSLEER. The CDR3 sequence is 15 residues long. CDR3 sequence (DNA): TGCGCCAGCAGCCAAGTCCATCAGGGATGGTACGAGCAGTACTTC. Its translation is CASSQVHQGWYEQYF.

The chain links TRBV6-5 to TRBJ2-1; tentative D call: TRBD2 (6 bases). Per germline, CDR1 MNHEY and CDR2 SVGAGI. The germline V and J ends were trimmed by 2 bases and 9 bases, with 11 bases remaining between them. CDR3 length: 13 residues. CDR3 amino acids: CASSYGGFSEQFF. The CDR3, as DNA: TGTGCCAGCAGTTACGGGGGGTTTAGTGAGCAGTTCTTC.

V and J are TRBV27 and TRBJ2-3, with TRBD1 matching 9 bases. Germline-derived CDR1 and CDR2 are MNHEY and SMNVEV (reference sequence). The CDR3 covers 14 residues. V shed 5 bases, J shed 3 bases, and the junction held 3 bases outside the gene matches. The CDR3 is CASSPQGATDTQYF. CDR3 DNA sequence: TGTGCCAGCAGTCCACAGGGGGCAACAGATACGCAGTATTTT.

This chain connects TRBV11-2 to TRBJ1-1; D uncertain. With 3 bases removed from V and 1 base from J, the gap between germline ends came to 9 bases. CDR3 length equals 14 residues. Germline CDR1 and CDR2: SGHAT and FQNNGV. In nucleotides, the CDR3 is TGTGCCAGCAGCTTTCATGGGGAGAACACTGAAGCTTTCTTT. Translation gives CASSFHGENTEAFF.